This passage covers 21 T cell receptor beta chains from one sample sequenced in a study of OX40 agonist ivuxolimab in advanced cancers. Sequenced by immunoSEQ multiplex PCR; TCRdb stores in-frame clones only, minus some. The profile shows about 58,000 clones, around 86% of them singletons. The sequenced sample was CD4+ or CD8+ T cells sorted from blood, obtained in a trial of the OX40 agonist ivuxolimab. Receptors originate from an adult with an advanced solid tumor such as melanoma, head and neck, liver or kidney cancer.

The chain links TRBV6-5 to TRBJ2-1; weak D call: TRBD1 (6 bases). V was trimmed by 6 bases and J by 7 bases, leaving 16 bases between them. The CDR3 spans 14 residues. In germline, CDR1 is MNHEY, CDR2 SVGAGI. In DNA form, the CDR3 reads TGTGCCAGCAGCCCGCAGCAGGGGATGAATGAGCAGTTCTTC. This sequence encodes CASSPQQGMNEQFF.

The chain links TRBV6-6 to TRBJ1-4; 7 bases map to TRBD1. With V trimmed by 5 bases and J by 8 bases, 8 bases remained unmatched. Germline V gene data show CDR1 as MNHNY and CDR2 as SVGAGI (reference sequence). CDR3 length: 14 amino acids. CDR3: CASSRRDRVEKLFF. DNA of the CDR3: TGTGCCAGCAGTCGCCGGGACAGAGTAGAAAAACTGTTTTTT.

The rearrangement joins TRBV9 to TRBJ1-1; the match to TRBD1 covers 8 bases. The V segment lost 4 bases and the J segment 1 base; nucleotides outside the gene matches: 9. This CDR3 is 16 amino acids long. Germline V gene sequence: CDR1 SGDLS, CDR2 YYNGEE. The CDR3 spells CASSPHPGQENTEAFF. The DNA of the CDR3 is TGTGCCAGCAGCCCACACCCGGGACAGGAGAACACTGAAGCTTTCTTT.

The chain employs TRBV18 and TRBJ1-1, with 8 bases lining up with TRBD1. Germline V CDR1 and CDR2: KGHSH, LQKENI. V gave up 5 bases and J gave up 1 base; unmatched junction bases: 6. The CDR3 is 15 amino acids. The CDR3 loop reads CASSSATGENTEAFF. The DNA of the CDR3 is TGTGCCAGCTCATCTGCGACAGGGGAGAACACTGAAGCTTTCTTT.

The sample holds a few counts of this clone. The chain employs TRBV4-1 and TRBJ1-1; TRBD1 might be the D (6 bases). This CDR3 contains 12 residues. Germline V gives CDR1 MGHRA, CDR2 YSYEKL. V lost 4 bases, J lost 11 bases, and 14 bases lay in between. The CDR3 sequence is CASSLGGQGAFF. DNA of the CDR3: TGCGCCAGCAGCCTGGGGGGCCAGGGGGCTTTCTTT.

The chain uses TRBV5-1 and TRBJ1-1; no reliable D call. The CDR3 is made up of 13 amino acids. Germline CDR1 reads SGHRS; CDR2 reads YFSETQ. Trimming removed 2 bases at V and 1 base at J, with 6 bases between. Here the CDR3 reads CASSFQENTEAFF. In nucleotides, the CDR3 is TGCGCCAGCAGCTTTCAGGAGAACACTGAAGCTTTCTTT.

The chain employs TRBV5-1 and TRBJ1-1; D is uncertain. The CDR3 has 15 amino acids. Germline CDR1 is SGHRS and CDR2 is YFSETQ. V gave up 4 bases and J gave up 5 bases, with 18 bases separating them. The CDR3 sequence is CASSRLRIRETEAFF. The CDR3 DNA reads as TGCGCCAGCAGCAGGCTCAGGATTCGAGAAACTGAAGCTTTCTTT.

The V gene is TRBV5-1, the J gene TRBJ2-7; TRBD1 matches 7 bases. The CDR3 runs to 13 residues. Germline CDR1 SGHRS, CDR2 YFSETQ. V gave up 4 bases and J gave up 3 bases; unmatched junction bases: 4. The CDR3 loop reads CASSTRDSYEQYF. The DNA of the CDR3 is TGCGCCAGCAGCACCCGGGACAGCTACGAGCAGTACTTC. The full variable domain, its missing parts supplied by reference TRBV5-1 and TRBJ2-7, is KAGVTQTPRYLIKTRGQQVTLSCSPISGHRSVSWYQQTPGQGLQFLFEYFSETQRNKGNFPGRFSGRQFSNSRSEMNVSTLELGDSALYLCASSTRDSYEQYFGPGTRLTVT.

The CDR3 is CASSQDKAGGVNEQFF. CDR3 DNA sequence: TGCGCCAGCAGCCAAGATAAAGCGGGGGGCGTCAATGAGCAGTTCTTC. The chain recombines TRBV4-1 with TRBJ2-1; TRBD2 aligns across 9 bases. The CDR3 loop spans 16 amino acids. Germline trimming cut 0 bases from V and 6 bases from J; bases unmatched to any gene: 6. CDR1 is MGHRA and CDR2 is YSYEKL in the germline V gene.

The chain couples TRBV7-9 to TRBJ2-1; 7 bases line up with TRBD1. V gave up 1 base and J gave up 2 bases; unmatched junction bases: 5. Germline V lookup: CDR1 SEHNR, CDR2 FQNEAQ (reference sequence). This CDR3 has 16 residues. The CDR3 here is CASSLEWTGAYNEQFF. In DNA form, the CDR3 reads TGTGCCAGCAGCTTAGAGTGGACAGGTGCCTACAATGAGCAGTTCTTC.

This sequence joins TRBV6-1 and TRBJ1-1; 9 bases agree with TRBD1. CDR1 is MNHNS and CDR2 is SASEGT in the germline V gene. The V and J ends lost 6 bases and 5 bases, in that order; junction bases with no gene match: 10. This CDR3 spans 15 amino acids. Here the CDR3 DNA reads TGTGCCAGCAGGGGACAGGGTGCAGAAAAGACTGAAGCTTTCTTT. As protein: CASRGQGAEKTEAFF.

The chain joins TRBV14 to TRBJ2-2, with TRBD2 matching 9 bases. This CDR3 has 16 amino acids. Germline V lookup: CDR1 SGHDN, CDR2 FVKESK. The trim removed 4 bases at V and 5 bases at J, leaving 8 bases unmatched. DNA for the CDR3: TGTGCCAGCAGCCCAGGGACTAGCCACTTAACCGGGGAGCTGTTTTTT. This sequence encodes CASSPGTSHLTGELFF.

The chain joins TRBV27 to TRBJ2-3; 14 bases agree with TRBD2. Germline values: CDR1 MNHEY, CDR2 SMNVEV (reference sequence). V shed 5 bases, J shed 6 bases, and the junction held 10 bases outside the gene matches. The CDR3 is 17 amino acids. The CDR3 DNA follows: TGTGCCAGCAGTCCGGGACTAGCGGGGGCCCCGCGGGATACGCAGTATTTT. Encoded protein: CASSPGLAGAPRDTQYF.

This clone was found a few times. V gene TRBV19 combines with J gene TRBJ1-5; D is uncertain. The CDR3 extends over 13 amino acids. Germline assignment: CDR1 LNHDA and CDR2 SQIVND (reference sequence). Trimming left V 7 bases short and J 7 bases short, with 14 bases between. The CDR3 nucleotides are TGTGCCAGTACTCAATGGGTAGGGCAGCCCCAGCATTTT. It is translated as CASTQWVGQPQHF.

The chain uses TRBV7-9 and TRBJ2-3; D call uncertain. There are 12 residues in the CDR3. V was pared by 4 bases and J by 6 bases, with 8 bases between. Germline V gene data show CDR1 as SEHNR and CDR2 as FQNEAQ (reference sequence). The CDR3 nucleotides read TGTGCCAGCAGCTCCCGTTTGGATACGCAGTATTTT. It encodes CASSSRLDTQYF.

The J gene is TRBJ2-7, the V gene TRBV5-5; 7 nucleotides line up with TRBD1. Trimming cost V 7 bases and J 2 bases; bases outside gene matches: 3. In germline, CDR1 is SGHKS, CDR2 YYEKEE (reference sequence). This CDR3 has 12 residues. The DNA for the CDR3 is TGTGCCAGCCAAGGGGGCCCCTACGAGCAGTACTTC. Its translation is CASQGGPYEQYF. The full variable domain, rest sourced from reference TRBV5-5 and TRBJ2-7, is DAGVTQSPTHLIKTRGQQVTLRCSPISGHKSVSWYQQVLGQGPQFIFQYYEKEERGRGNFPDRFSARQFPNYSSELNVNALLLGDSALYLCASQGGPYEQYFGPGTRLTVT.

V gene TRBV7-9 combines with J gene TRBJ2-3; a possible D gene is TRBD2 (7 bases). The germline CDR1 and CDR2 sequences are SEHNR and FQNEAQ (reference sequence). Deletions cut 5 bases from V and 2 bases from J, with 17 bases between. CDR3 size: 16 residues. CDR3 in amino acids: CASSLQRGGNTDTQYF. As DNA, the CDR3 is TGTGCCAGCAGCCTCCAGAGGGGGGGCAACACAGATACGCAGTATTTT.

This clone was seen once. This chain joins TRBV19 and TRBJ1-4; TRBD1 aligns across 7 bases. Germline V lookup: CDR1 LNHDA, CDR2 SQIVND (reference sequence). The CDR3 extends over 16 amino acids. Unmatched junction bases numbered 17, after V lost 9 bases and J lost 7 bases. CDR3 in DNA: TGTGCCAGCAGGGGGGGGCGCCTAGCTCTAGGTGAAAAACTGTTTTTT. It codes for CASRGGRLALGEKLFF.

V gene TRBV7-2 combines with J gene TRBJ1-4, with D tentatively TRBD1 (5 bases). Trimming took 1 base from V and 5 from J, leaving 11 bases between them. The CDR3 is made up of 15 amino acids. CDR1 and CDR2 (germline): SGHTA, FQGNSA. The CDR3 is CASSLVAGPNEKLFF. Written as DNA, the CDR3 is TGTGCCAGCAGCTTAGTAGCGGGGCCGAATGAAAAACTGTTTTTT.

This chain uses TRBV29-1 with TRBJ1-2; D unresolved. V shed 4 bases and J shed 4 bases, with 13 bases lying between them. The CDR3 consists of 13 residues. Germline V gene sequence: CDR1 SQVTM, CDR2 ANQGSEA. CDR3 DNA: TGCAGCGTTGGGGGAGGGTCGGCCTATGGCTACACCTTC. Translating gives CSVGGGSAYGYTF.

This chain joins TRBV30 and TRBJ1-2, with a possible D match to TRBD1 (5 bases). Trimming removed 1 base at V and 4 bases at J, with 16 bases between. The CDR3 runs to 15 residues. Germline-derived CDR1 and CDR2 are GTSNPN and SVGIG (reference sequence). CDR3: CAWSDQGRRVYGYTF. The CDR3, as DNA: TGTGCCTGGAGTGACCAGGGCAGGCGGGTCTATGGCTACACCTTC.